A single sample gave rise to the 27 T cell receptor beta chains below, sequenced in a study of early T cells in non-severe SARS-CoV-2 infection. TCRdb reprocessed the 5' RACE reads with MiXCR, giving one entry per CDR3 protein. The repertoire has under 85,000 distinct CDR3 sequences, roughly 12% of them found once; the top ten carry 2.6%. Specimen: whole blood. These TCRs come from an adult who was a healthcare worker with PCR-confirmed SARS-CoV-2 infection or an uninfected control (not recorded which).

This clonotype was counted between two and nine times. The chain joins TRBV5-1 to TRBJ2-3, with TRBD1 as a possible D gene (6 bases). This CDR3 comprises 16 residues. Looked up from germline, CDR1 is SGHRS and CDR2 is YFSETQ. The germline V and J ends were trimmed by 4 bases and 0 bases, with 15 bases remaining between them. The CDR3 loop reads CASSRRQVTSTDTQYF. CDR3 nucleotide sequence: TGCGCCAGCAGCAGGAGACAGGTGACTAGCACAGATACGCAGTATTTT. The full variable domain, in which reference TRBV5-1 and TRBJ2-3 provide the parts outside the CDR3, is KAGVTQTPRYLIKTRGQQVTLSCSPISGHRSVSWYQQTPGQGLQFLFEYFSETQRNKGNFPGRFSGRQFSNSRSEMNVSTLELGDSALYLCASSRRQVTSTDTQYFGPGTRLTVL.

This clonotype was counted ten times or more. One end of the junction fails to match germline, which may point to a read error. The V call is TRBV7-3, the J call TRBJ1-1; D unclear. This CDR3 is 13 amino acids long. CDR1 is SGHTA and CDR2 is FQGTGA in the germline V gene. The CDR3 reads CASTLFMGTEAFF. The CDR3 nucleotides read TGTGCCAGCACCTTATTCATGGGCACTGAAGCTTTCTTT.

This clonotype occurred a few times. The chain has TRBV7-9 and TRBJ1-4; a weak D match, TRBD1 (5 bases). Trimming pared 2 bases from V and 5 bases from J, leaving 18 bases between. Germline values: CDR1 SEHNR, CDR2 FQNEAQ (reference sequence). This CDR3 region has 17 residues. CDR3 in DNA: TGTGCCAGCAGCTTATTCCCAGGGCGGAGGATCAATGAAAAACTGTTTTTT. Its protein is CASSLFPGRRINEKLFF.

This clonotype has at least ten counts. The chain has TRBV10-3 and TRBJ1-2, with 7 bases matching TRBD1. V gave up 7 bases and J gave up 8 bases; unmatched junction bases: 10. The CDR3 is 13 amino acids. CDR1 and CDR2 from the germline V gene are ENHRY and SYGVKD. The CDR3 bases are TGTGCCATCAACCCTGACAGGGCTGGCGGCTACACCTTC. This sequence encodes CAINPDRAGGYTF.

Ten or more counts support this clonotype. The chain couples TRBV9 to TRBJ2-7, with D possibly called TRBD1 or TRBD2 (5 bases each). This CDR3 comprises 14 residues. CDR1 is SGDLS and CDR2 is YYNGEE in the germline V gene. V was clipped by 3 bases and J by 0 bases, with 10 bases between them. The CDR3 reads CASSGGVDSYEQYF. In DNA form, the CDR3 reads TGTGCCAGCAGCGGAGGGGTGGACTCCTACGAGCAGTACTTC.

The rearrangement joins TRBV28 to TRBJ2-7, with D possibly being TRBD2 (6 bases). The germline V gene has CDR1 MDHEN and CDR2 SYDVKM. CDR3 size: 16 residues. V lost 5 bases to trimming and J lost 0 bases, with 17 bases between them. The CDR3 bases are TGTGCCAGCAGTCCGACCGGGACTCCTAGCTCCTACGAGCAGTACTTC. This codes for CASSPTGTPSSYEQYF.

This clonotype came up many times. The chain is built from TRBV7-2 and TRBJ2-4, with D maybe TRBD1 (5 bases). Per the germline V gene, CDR1 is SGHTA and CDR2 is FQGNSA. The CDR3 extends over 13 amino acids. V was pared by 5 bases and J by 15 bases, with 20 bases between. As DNA, the CDR3 is TGTGCCAGCAGCCCCCGAGCAGGGCGTTTATGGTACTTC. Its translation is CASSPRAGRLWYF.

The chain has TRBV18 and TRBJ2-7; 7 bases agree with TRBD2. V trimming: 2 bases; J trimming: 4 bases; junction bases outside the gene matches: 2. The germline gives CDR1 KGHSH, CDR2 LQKENI. The CDR3 is made up of 13 amino acids. In nucleotides, the CDR3 is TGTGCCAGCTCACCAATGGGGGGGTACGAGCAGTACTTC. This gives the protein CASSPMGGYEQYF.

The chain has TRBV12-3 or TRBV12-4 and TRBJ2-1, with TRBD2 as a possible D gene (6 bases). This CDR3 is 13 amino acids long. The ends were cut back, 5 bases at V and 7 bases at J, with 12 bases in the middle. CDR3 sequence reads: CASSPRLVNEQFF. DNA for the CDR3: TGTGCCAGCAGTCCCCGACTAGTAAATGAGCAGTTCTTC.

Many counts were recorded for this clonotype. The chain combines TRBV29-1 with TRBJ2-7, with D maybe TRBD1 (6 bases). Trimming cost V 0 bases and J 3 bases, with 9 bases left between them. Per the germline V gene, CDR1 is SQVTM and CDR2 is ANQGSEA. The CDR3 runs 13 residues. Here the CDR3 DNA reads TGCAGCGTTGAAGACCCGGGACACTACGAGCAGTACTTC. Translated: CSVEDPGHYEQYF.

The chain employs TRBV11-2 and TRBJ1-4, with D uncertain. Germline lookup yields CDR1 SGHAT and CDR2 FQNNGV. Trimming stripped 5 bases from V and 6 bases from J, with 16 bases between. CDR3 length: 15 residues. CDR3 residues: CASSLSGRLDEKLFF. In DNA, the CDR3 is TGTGCCAGCAGCCTCTCGGGCCGACTCGATGAAAAACTGTTTTTT.

This sequence joins TRBV2 and TRBJ1-5; tentative D call: TRBD1 (5 bases). The CDR3 length is 14 residues. V was cut by 8 bases and J by 2 bases, with 13 bases left in between. Germline V gives CDR1 SNHLY, CDR2 FYNNEI. The CDR3 nucleotides are TGTGCCAGCCGCAGGGAATGGGGCAATCAGCCCCAGCATTTT. Its protein product is CASRREWGNQPQHF.

This clonotype was detected only a few times. The chain's CDR3 is CASSYDPGAEAFF. The CDR3 DNA is TGTGCCAGCAGTTACGACCCCGGCGCTGAAGCTTTCTTT. The V and J genes are TRBV2 and TRBJ1-1; D is unclear. Trimming left V 5 bases short and J 6 bases short, with 13 bases between. Germline CDR1 reads SNHLY; CDR2 reads FYNNEI. CDR3 length: 13 amino acids.

This clonotype occurred many times. The rearrangement uses TRBV12-5 and TRBJ1-5; 8 bases are shared with TRBD1. Germline lookup yields CDR1 LGHNT and CDR2 FRNRAP. V was pared by 4 bases and J by 4 bases, with 3 bases of the junction left unmatched. This CDR3 is built from 14 residues. CDR3 bases: TGTGCTAGTGGTTGGGGACAGGTGAATCAGCCCCAGCATTTT. Protein product: CASGWGQVNQPQHF.

Ten or more counts support this clonotype. The chain employs TRBV20-1 and TRBJ1-5, with 8 bases aligning to TRBD1. The CDR3 runs to 13 residues. The germline V gene encodes CDR1 DFQATT and CDR2 SNEGSKA (reference sequence). Losses at the gene ends were 6 bases for V and 6 bases for J; bases not matched to a gene: 7. CDR3 sequence reads: CSAGQGASQPQHF. The CDR3 DNA sequence: TGCAGTGCCGGGCAGGGGGCCTCTCAGCCCCAGCATTTT.

This clonotype was found many times. The chain is built from TRBV7-3 and TRBJ1-6; D ambiguous. The CDR3 length is 16 residues. CDR1 and CDR2 (germline): SGHTA, FQGTGA. Trimming pared 1 base from V and 7 bases from J, leaving 14 bases between. In nucleotides, the CDR3 is TGTGCCAGCAGCTTAAGTGGCAGTATATGGAATTCACCCCTCCACTTT. Encoded protein: CASSLSGSIWNSPLHF.

The chain is built from TRBV18 and TRBJ2-7; D possibly corresponds to TRBD1 (6 bases). V shed 1 base and J shed 4 bases, with 17 bases lying between them. This CDR3 region has 16 residues. Germline CDR1 and CDR2: KGHSH and LQKENI. The CDR3 DNA follows: TGTGCCAGCTCACCACTAGCCGCAGGGGCGACGTACGAGCAGTACTTC. Its protein product is CASSPLAAGATYEQYF.

This clonotype was counted only a few times. The rearrangement joins TRBV5-4 to TRBJ2-2; D is possibly TRBD1 (6 bases). The germline V and J ends were trimmed by 3 bases and 5 bases, with 8 bases remaining between them. CDR3 size: 13 residues. CDR1 SGHNT and CDR2 YYREEE come from the germline V gene (reference sequence). The CDR3 spells CASSSGQTGELFF. Written as DNA, the CDR3 is TGTGCCAGCAGCTCTGGACAGACCGGGGAGCTGTTTTTT.

This clonotype was detected many times. The V call is TRBV18, the J call TRBJ2-1; TRBD2 matches at 9 bases. Per germline, CDR1 KGHSH and CDR2 LQKENI. The J segment lost 3 bases and the V segment lost 0 bases, leaving 0 bases of the junction unmatched. This CDR3 contains 15 residues. CDR3 amino acids: CASSPPREGYNEQFF. The CDR3, as DNA: TGTGCCAGCTCACCACCGCGGGAGGGCTACAATGAGCAGTTCTTC.

The gene calls are TRBV11-3 and TRBJ1-1; D uncertain. CDR1 and CDR2 from the germline V gene are SGHNT and YENEEA. The CDR3 is 13 amino acids. V was cut by 2 bases and J by 8 bases, with 12 bases left in between. CDR3 loop: CASSLRADFEAFF. The CDR3 DNA sequence: TGTGCCAGCAGCTTAAGGGCGGACTTCGAAGCTTTCTTT.

The rearrangement uses TRBV7-2 and TRBJ2-2, with 11 bases identical to TRBD2. Germline trimming cut 1 base from V and 10 bases from J; bases unmatched to any gene: 2. Germline V gene lookup returns CDR1 SGHTA and CDR2 FQGNSA. CDR3 length: 14 residues. The CDR3 bases are TGTGCCAGCAGCTTAGGACTAGCGGGACTGGAGCTGTTTTTT. Its protein product is CASSLGLAGLELFF.

A few counts support this clonotype. CDR3 DNA sequence: TGTGCCAGCAGTTTATTGGGCAGCCGTGGCTACACCTTC. It specifies CASSLLGSRGYTF. The chain has TRBV27 and TRBJ1-2, with unresolved D. The V gene lost 1 base and the J gene lost 7 bases, with 10 bases spanning the gap. The CDR3 extends over 13 amino acids. Germline CDR1 is MNHEY and CDR2 is SMNVEV (reference sequence).

The chain links TRBV20-1 to TRBJ1-4; maybe TRBD1 (5 bases). CDR3 size: 16 residues. Trimming removed 3 bases at V and 0 bases at J, with 14 bases between. CDR1 and CDR2 (germline): DFQATT, SNEGSKA (reference sequence). This chain's CDR3 is CSASSLAGATNEKLFF. The CDR3 DNA reads TGCAGTGCTAGCTCCCTGGCGGGGGCAACTAATGAAAAACTGTTTTTT.

This clonotype was seen ten or more times. The CDR3 nucleotides read TGTGCCAGCTCGTCCTCCGGGGCTCAGGATACGCAGTATTTT. Protein product: CASSSSGAQDTQYF. This chain connects TRBV18 to TRBJ2-3; perhaps D is TRBD1 or TRBD2 (5 bases each). Trimming removed 6 bases from V and 6 bases from J, with 16 bases in between. Germline V gene lookup returns CDR1 KGHSH and CDR2 LQKENI. CDR3 length: 14 residues. Using reference TRBV18 and TRBJ2-3 for the parts outside the CDR3, the full variable domain is NAGVMQNPRHLVRRRGQEARLRCSPMKGHSHVYWYRQLPEEGLKFMVYLQKENIIDESGMPKERFSAEFPKEGPSILRIQQVVRGDSAAYFCASSSSGAQDTQYFGPGTRLTVL.

The sample holds many counts of this clonotype. The chain has TRBV15 and TRBJ2-7, with D possibly matching TRBD1 (6 bases). V shed 3 bases and J shed 0 bases, with 9 bases lying between them. The CDR3 runs to 14 residues. CDR1 is LNHNV, CDR2 YYDKDF, per germline (reference sequence). The DNA of the CDR3 is TGTGCCACCAGCAGTGGGGGCAGCTCCTACGAGCAGTACTTC. Translating it yields CATSSGGSSYEQYF.

This clonotype was seen repeatedly, ten times or more. The chain employs TRBV5-1 and TRBJ2-3; D unclear. CDR3 length: 15 residues. Germline loops: CDR1 SGHRS, CDR2 YFSETQ. Trimming shortened V by 0 bases and J by 2 bases, and 10 bases separated the two germline ends. CDR3 bases: TGCGCCAGCAGCTTGGACAGCCGTCCCACAGATACGCAGTATTTT. This translates into CASSLDSRPTDTQYF.

This clonotype was found many times. The rearrangement links TRBV30 to TRBJ2-1, with D tentatively TRBD2 (6 bases). CDR3 size: 16 residues. CDR1 is GTSNPN, CDR2 SVGIG, per germline (reference sequence). Between the trimmed V and J ends, which lost 2 bases and 2 bases, there was a span of 16 bases. The CDR3 spells CAWSLSWGRTYNEQFF. The DNA for the CDR3 is TGTGCCTGGAGTCTTTCTTGGGGGAGGACCTACAATGAGCAGTTCTTC.